Sequencing of this T cell receptor beta chain was carried out in a study of T-cell memory formation after mild COVID-19. General study findings and limits: Among CD4+ contracting clones, most were CM and EM, and CD8+ ones EMRA. Later expanders leaned CD4+, whereas clones that contracted between day 15 and 85 were balanced CD4/CD8.

This clonotype was detected ten times or more. Its antigen is not known. Constant-segment-primed 5'RACE gave TCR alpha and TCR beta cDNA libraries with sample barcodes and UMIs. MiXCR, applied by TCRdb to the 5' RACE reads, yields one record per CDR3 protein. This table holds 30,000 to 40,000 distinct CDR3 sequences, about an eighth found once. The sequence came from a man aged 18 to 35 who had mild COVID-19 (a few samples of this study predate the infection). Cell type and time point are not known. The specimen sequenced was PBMCs or a T cell subset sorted from them (not recorded which).

In nucleotides, the CDR3 is TGCGCCAGCACCGCGTCGGGGGGCGAGCAGTTCTTC. It yields the protein CASTASGGEQFF. V gene TRBV5-1 combines with J gene TRBJ2-1, with a possible D match to TRBD2 (7 bases). CDR1 and CDR2 (germline): SGHRS, YFSETQ. This CDR3 is 12 amino acids long. Trimming pared 6 bases from V and 10 bases from J, leaving 14 bases between.